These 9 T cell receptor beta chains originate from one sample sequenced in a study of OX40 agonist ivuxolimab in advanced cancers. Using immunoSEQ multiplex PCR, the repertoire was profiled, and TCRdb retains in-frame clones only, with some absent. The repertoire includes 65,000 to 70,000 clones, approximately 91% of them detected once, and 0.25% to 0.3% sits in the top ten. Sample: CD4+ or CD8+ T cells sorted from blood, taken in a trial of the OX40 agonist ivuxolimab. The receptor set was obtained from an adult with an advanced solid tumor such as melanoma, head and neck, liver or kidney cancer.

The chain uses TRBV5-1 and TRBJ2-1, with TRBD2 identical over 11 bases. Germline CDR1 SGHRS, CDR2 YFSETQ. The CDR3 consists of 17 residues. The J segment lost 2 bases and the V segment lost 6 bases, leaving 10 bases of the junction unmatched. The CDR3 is CASTSSGRIDTYNEQFF. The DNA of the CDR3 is TGCGCCAGCACGTCTAGCGGGAGGATTGACACCTACAATGAGCAGTTCTTC.

CDR3: CASRRTENTEAFF. The CDR3 DNA follows: TGTGCCAGCAGGAGGACAGAGAACACTGAAGCTTTCTTT. The chain has TRBV28 and TRBJ1-1; TRBD1 might be the D (6 bases). The germline V gene encodes CDR1 MDHEN and CDR2 SYDVKM. This CDR3 has 13 residues. V was clipped by 6 bases and J by 1 base, with 9 bases between them.

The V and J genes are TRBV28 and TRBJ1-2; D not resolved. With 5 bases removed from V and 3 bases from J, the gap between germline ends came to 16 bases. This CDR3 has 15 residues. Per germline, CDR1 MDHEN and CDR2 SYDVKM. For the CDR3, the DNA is TGTGCCAGCAGTCTTAGTTGGCGAACCGACTATGGCTACACCTTC. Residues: CASSLSWRTDYGYTF.

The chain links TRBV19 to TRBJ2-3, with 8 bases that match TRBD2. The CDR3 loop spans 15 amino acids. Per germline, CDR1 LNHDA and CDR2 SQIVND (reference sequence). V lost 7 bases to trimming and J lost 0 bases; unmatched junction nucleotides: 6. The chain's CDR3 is CASTLSSGSTDTQYF. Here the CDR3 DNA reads TGTGCCAGTACTCTGTCTAGCGGGAGCACAGATACGCAGTATTTT.

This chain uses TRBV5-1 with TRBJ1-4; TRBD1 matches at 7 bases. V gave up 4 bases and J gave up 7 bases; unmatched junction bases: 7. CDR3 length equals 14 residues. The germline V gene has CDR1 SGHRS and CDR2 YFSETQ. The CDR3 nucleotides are TGCGCCAGCAGCATCGGACAGGCACCTGAAAAACTGTTTTTT. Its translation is CASSIGQAPEKLFF. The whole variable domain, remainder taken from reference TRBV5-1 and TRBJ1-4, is KAGVTQTPRYLIKTRGQQVTLSCSPISGHRSVSWYQQTPGQGLQFLFEYFSETQRNKGNFPGRFSGRQFSNSRSEMNVSTLELGDSALYLCASSIGQAPEKLFFGSGTQLSVL.

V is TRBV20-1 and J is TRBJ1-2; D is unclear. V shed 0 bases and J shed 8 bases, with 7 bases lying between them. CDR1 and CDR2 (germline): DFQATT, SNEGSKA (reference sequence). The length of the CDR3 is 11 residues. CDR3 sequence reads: CSARDLRGYTF. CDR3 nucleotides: TGCAGTGCTAGAGATCTTAGGGGCTACACCTTC.

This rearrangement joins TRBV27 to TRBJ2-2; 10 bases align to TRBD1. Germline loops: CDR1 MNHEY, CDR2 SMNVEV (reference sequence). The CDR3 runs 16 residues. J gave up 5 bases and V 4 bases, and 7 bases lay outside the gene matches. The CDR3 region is CASSSWTGGSTGELFF. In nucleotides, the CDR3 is TGTGCCAGCAGTTCCTGGACAGGGGGAAGTACCGGGGAGCTGTTTTTT.

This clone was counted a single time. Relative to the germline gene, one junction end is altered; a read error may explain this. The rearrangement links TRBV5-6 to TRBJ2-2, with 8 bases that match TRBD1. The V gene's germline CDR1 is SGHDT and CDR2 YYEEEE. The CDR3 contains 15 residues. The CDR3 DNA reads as TGTGCCAGCAGCTCGGGACAGGAGAACACCGGGGGGCTGTTTTTT. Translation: CASSSGQENTGGLFF.

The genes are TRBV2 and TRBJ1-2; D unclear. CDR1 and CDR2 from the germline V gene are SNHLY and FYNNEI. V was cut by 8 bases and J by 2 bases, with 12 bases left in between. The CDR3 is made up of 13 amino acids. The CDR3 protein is CASQTQENYGYTF. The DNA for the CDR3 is TGTGCCAGCCAAACCCAGGAAAACTATGGCTACACCTTC.